The rows below give T cell receptor beta chains drawn from one sample of a study of blood T cell repertoires in COVID-19. TCRdb's copy holds only in-frame clones and misses some; the assay was immunoSEQ multiplex PCR. The repertoire holds about 39,000 clones, with around 85% as singletons. Sequencing was performed on peripheral blood. The source of these receptors is a man in his forties with active COVID-19. Each CDR3 is given with its conserved first and last residue. The order of the fields is D gene, V gene, CDR3 length, clone size, J gene, CDR3 DNA, CDR3 protein. D genes are given only for firm matches. Not every row has a clone size; where given, it reads once, few, many or a size class.

>TRBD1|TRBV28|15|.|TRBJ1-1
TGTGCCAGCAACCGACAGGGGGCGCGTGACACTGAAGCTTTCTTT
CASNRQGARDTEAFF
>TRBD2|TRBV7-3|15|.|TRBJ2-1
TGTGCCAGCAGCGGACTAGCGGGAGAGGCTAGGGAGCAGTTCTTC
CASSGLAGEAREQFF
>TRBD1|TRBV4-1|15|.|TRBJ2-3
TGCGCCAGCAGCCGGGGACAGACAGACACAGATACGCAGTATTTT
CASSRGQTDTDTQYF
>TRBD2|TRBV5-1|15|.|TRBJ2-3
TGCGCCAGCAGCCCCGCGGGGGTCGGCACAGATACGCAGTATTTT
CASSPAGVGTDTQYF
>TRBD2|TRBV19|17|.|TRBJ2-7
TGTGCCAGTAGTATGCGGGGGGGTGGGCACCGTTCCTACGAGCAGTACTTC
CASSMRGGGHRSYEQYF
>TRBD2|TRBV11-2|15|.|TRBJ2-7
TGTGCCAGCAGCTCACTAGCGGGAGGCCCCTACGAGCAGTACTTC
CASSSLAGGPYEQYF
>TRBD2|TRBV2|14|.|TRBJ2-2
TGTGCCAGCAGGAGGACTAGCGGTGCCGGGGAGCTGTTTTTT
CASRRTSGAGELFF
>TRBD2|TRBV9|16|.|TRBJ2-1
TGTGCCAGCAGCGCGACCGGGACTAAGGGCGGCATGGAGCAGTTCTTC
CASSATGTKGGMEQFF
>.|TRBV14|12|few|TRBJ1-2
TGTGCCAGCAGCCAACAGAATTATGGCTACACCTTC
CASSQQNYGYTF
>TRBD1|TRBV7-2|14|.|TRBJ1-6
TGTGCCAGCAGCTTAGGGACAGGGAATTCACCCCTCCACTTT
CASSLGTGNSPLHF
>TRBD1|TRBV27|16|.|TRBJ1-5
TGTGCCAGCAGTTTATATGGAGGGACAGACAATCAGCCCCAGCATTTT
CASSLYGGTDNQPQHF
>.|TRBV6-1|15|.|TRBJ1-4
TGTGCCAGCAGTGCAGCACAGGGTCGTAATGAAAAACTGTTTTTT
CASSAAQGRNEKLFF
>.|TRBV7-9|14|few|TRBJ1-1
TGTGCCAGCAGCGCCAAGACACGGAACACTGAAGCTTTCTTT
CASSAKTRNTEAFF
>TRBD2|TRBV2|16|.|TRBJ2-4
TGTGCCAGCCTTAGCGGGAGGCTCCTAGCCAAAAACATTCAGTACTTC
CASLSGRLLAKNIQYF
>TRBD1|TRBV6-4|14|.|TRBJ1-2
TGTGCCAGGGAGCGGACAGGCCTCCAGTATGGCTACACCTTC
CARERTGLQYGYTF
>TRBD1|TRBV19|15|.|TRBJ1-3
TGTGCCAGTTCCCGACAGGGTGTCTCTGGAAACACCATATATTTT
CASSRQGVSGNTIYF
>TRBD2|TRBV7-8|16|.|TRBJ2-3
TGTGCCAGCAGCCCCCGACTAGCGAGTAGAACAGATACGCAGTATTTT
CASSPRLASRTDTQYF
>.|TRBV28|12|.|TRBJ2-5
TGTGCCACCCAAACGTCGCTAGAAACCCAGTACTTC
CATQTSLETQYF
>.|TRBV29-1|13|.|TRBJ1-2
TGCAGCGTTGAAGAGGGCAGGATCTATGGCTACACCTTC
CSVEEGRIYGYTF
>.|TRBV14|16|.|TRBJ1-1
TGTGCCAGCAGCCAAGACGGGGGGCCGCTGGGGAAAGGGGCTTTCTTT
CASSQDGGPLGKGAFF
>TRBD2|TRBV7-2|17|.|TRBJ2-3
TGTGCCAGCAGCCCGGGACTAGCGGGAGGAAGGGAAGATACGCAGTATTTT
CASSPGLAGGREDTQYF
>TRBD2|TRBV27|15|.|TRBJ2-1
TGTGCCAGCAGTGATAGCGGGATTCCCTACAATGAGCAGTTCTTC
CASSDSGIPYNEQFF
>.|TRBV7-8|15|.|TRBJ1-2
TGTGCCAGCAGCTTAGGCGGGGGGGCGCAGGGTGGCTACACCTTC
CASSLGGGAQGGYTF
>TRBD1|TRBV5-5|15|.|TRBJ1-5
TGTGCCAGCAGCTTGGACAGGGGTCGGAACCAGCCCCAGCATTTT
CASSLDRGRNQPQHF
>.|TRBV5-1|14|once|TRBJ1-4
TGCGCCAGCAGCTTGTACGGGACTTCGGAAAAACTGTTTTTT
CASSLYGTSEKLFF
>.|TRBV11-2|14|once|TRBJ1-1
TGTGCCAGCAGCTTACTGGGGCGCAGCACTGAAGCTTTCTTT
CASSLLGRSTEAFF
>.|TRBV18|15|.|TRBJ1-2
TGTGCCAGCTCACCGGCCGGGGGGAGAGGGTATGGCTACACCTTC
CASSPAGGRGYGYTF
>TRBD2|TRBV18|15|.|TRBJ2-1
TGTGCCAGCTCAGAGGGACTAGCGGGAGCAAATGAGCAGTTCTTC
CASSEGLAGANEQFF
>TRBD1|TRBV29-1|13|.|TRBJ1-1
TGCAGCGTTGTGACAGGGGGCCGGACTGAAGCTTTCTTT
CSVVTGGRTEAFF
>.|TRBV27|13|.|TRBJ1-5
TGTGCCAGCAGTTTATCGACTGGTCAGCCCCAGCATTTT
CASSLSTGQPQHF
>.|TRBV12-3/TRBV12-4|12|.|TRBJ1-5
TGTGCCAGCAGTTTATCGAGACAGGTCCAGCATTTT
CASSLSRQVQHF
>TRBD1|TRBV2|14|.|TRBJ1-2
TGTGCCAGCAGTTCTGACAGGGACTCCTATGGCTACACCTTC
CASSSDRDSYGYTF
>.|TRBV23-1|13|.|TRBJ2-7
TGCGCCAGCAGTCAAGACGGTTCGGGGGAGCAGTACTTC
CASSQDGSGEQYF
>.|TRBV5-1|13|.|TRBJ2-5
TGCGCCAGCAGCTTGGACAGTCAAGAGACCCAGTACTTC
CASSLDSQETQYF
>.|TRBV11-2|14|.|TRBJ2-7
TGTGCCAGCAGCCCTCAAGGAGTTGACTACGAGCAGTACTTC
CASSPQGVDYEQYF
>TRBD1|TRBV5-4|16|.|TRBJ2-4
TGTGCCAGCAGCTTGGGCCAGGGGGCGGCCAAAAACATTCAGTACTTC
CASSLGQGAAKNIQYF
>TRBD1|TRBV18|16|.|TRBJ1-3
TGTGCCAGCTCACCACCGACAGGGGATACTGGAAACACCATATATTTT
CASSPPTGDTGNTIYF
>.|TRBV30|11|.|TRBJ1-1
TGTGCCTGGGGCACATTCACTGAAGCTTTCTTT
CAWGTFTEAFF
>.|TRBV7-3|15|few|TRBJ2-1
TGTGCCAGCAGCTCCACAGGGTCCCAATCTAATGAGCAGTTCTTC
CASSSTGSQSNEQFF
>.|TRBV27|16|.|TRBJ2-2
TGTGCCAGCAGGGCCCAAGTGGGAGTACGTGCCGGGGAGCTGTTTTTT
CASRAQVGVRAGELFF
>.|TRBV5-1|16|.|TRBJ2-2
TGCGCCAGCAGCTTGGACGTTAGCGGGAACACCGGGGAGCTGTTTTTT
CASSLDVSGNTGELFF
>TRBD2|TRBV6-5|15|.|TRBJ2-7
TGTGCCAGCAGAGACCGGACTAGCGGCTCCTACGAGCAGTACTTC
CASRDRTSGSYEQYF
>TRBD1|TRBV5-5|17|.|TRBJ1-3
TGTGCCAGCAGCCTCCGTAGGACAGGGGCTTCTGGAAACACCATATATTTT
CASSLRRTGASGNTIYF
>.|TRBV6-5|14|.|TRBJ1-1
TGTGCCAGCAGTTACTCAGGAGGAGGATCTGAAGCTTTCTTT
CASSYSGGGSEAFF
>.|TRBV5-6|12|.|TRBJ2-7
TGTGCCAGCAGCTCGACGGGGTACGAGCAGTACTTC
CASSSTGYEQYF
>.|TRBV4-1|18|.|TRBJ1-3
TGCGCCAGCAGCCAAATCGACCTAGGCTTTTCGTCTGGAAACACCATATATTTT
CASSQIDLGFSSGNTIYF
>TRBD1|TRBV18|15|.|TRBJ1-4
TGTGCCAGCTCACAGGGGACAGATCATAATGAAAAACTGTTTTTT
CASSQGTDHNEKLFF
>.|TRBV28|16|.|TRBJ2-1
TGTGCCAGCAGTTCCCAGCGGGCCGACTCCTACAATGAGCAGTTCTTC
CASSSQRADSYNEQFF
>TRBD2|TRBV2|17|.|TRBJ2-3
TGTGCCAGCAGTGAAAGGAGGCTAGCGGGCCGCACAGATACGCAGTATTTT
CASSERRLAGRTDTQYF
>TRBD1|TRBV6-5|16|.|TRBJ2-1
TGTGCCAGCAGTTACTCAAACAGGGGCCCCTACAATGAGCAGTTCTTC
CASSYSNRGPYNEQFF
>.|TRBV6-5|14|.|TRBJ2-1
TGTGCCAGCAGTTACACACCCTCCTACAATGAGCAGTTCTTC
CASSYTPSYNEQFF
>.|TRBV19|13|.|TRBJ2-1
TGTGCCAGTAGTCTGCGGTCTTACAATGAGCAGTTCTTC
CASSLRSYNEQFF
>.|TRBV2|13|.|TRBJ2-5
TGTGCCAGCAGTGAAGAGGGGCTCGGGACCCAGTACTTC
CASSEEGLGTQYF
>TRBD1|TRBV3-1/TRBV3-2|16|.|TRBJ1-3
TGTGCCAGCAGCCCTGCCGGGACAGGGACTGGAAACACCATATATTTT
CASSPAGTGTGNTIYF
>TRBD2|TRBV5-1|12|.|TRBJ2-1
TGCGCCAGCAGCTTCCGGGAGGGAGAGCAGTTCTTC
CASSFREGEQFF
>.|TRBV10-3|15|.|TRBJ2-2
TGTGCCATCAGTGAACGGACTGGGAACACCGGGGAGCTGTTTTTT
CAISERTGNTGELFF
>.|TRBV28|15|few|TRBJ1-2
TGTGCCAGCATGGGGGGGGCCAAGGGTAACTATGGCTACACCTTC
CASMGGAKGNYGYTF
>.|TRBV30|15|.|TRBJ1-1
TGTGCCTGGAGCCTACTGGCGGCTACTCGGACTGAAGCTTTCTTT
CAWSLLAATRTEAFF
>.|TRBV7-7|13|.|TRBJ2-5
TGTGCTAGCAGCTTACACCTAGAGGAGACCCAGTACTTC
CASSLHLEETQYF